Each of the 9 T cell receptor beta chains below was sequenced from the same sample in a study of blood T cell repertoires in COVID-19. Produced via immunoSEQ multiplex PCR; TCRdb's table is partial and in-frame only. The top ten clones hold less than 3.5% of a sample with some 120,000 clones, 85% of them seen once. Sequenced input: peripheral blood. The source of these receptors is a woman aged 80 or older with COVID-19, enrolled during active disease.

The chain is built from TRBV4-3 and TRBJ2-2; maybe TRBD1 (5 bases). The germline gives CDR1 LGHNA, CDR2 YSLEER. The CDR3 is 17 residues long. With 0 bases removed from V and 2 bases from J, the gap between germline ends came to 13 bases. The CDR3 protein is CASSQEVGRGNTGELFF. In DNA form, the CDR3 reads TGCGCCAGCAGCCAAGAGGTCGGTAGGGGTAACACCGGGGAGCTGTTTTTT.

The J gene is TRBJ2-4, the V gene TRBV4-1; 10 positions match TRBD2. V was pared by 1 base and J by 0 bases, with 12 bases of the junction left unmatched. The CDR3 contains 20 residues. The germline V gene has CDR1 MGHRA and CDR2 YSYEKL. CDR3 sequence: CASSQVPTSGPGVAKNIQYF. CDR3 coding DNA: TGCGCCAGCAGCCAAGTACCGACTAGCGGGCCTGGGGTAGCCAAAAACATTCAGTACTTC.

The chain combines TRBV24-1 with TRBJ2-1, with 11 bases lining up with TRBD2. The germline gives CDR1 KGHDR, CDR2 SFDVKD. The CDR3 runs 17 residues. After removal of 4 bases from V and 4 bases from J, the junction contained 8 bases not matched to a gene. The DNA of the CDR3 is TGTGCCACCAGTGACACGTTAGCGGGAGGGGGATACAATGAGCAGTTCTTC. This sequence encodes CATSDTLAGGGYNEQFF.

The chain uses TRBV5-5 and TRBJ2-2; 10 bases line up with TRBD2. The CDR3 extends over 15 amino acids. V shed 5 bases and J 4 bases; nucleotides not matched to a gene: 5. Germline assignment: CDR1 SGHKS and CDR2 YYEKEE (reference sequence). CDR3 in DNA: TGTGCCAGCAGTCCCTTAGCGGGAGGCACCGGGGAGCTGTTTTTT. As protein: CASSPLAGGTGELFF.

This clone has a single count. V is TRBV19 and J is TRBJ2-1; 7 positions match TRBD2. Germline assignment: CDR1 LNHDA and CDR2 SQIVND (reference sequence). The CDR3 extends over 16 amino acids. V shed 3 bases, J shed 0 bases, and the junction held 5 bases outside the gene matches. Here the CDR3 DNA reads TGTGCCAGTAGTATTGACAGCGGGACCTCCTACAATGAGCAGTTCTTC. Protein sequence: CASSIDSGTSYNEQFF.

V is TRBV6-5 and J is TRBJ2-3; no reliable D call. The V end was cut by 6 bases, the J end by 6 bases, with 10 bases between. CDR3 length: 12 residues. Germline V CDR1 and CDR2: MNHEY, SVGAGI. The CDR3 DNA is TGTGCCAGCAGGTCTGCCGGGGATACGCAGTATTTT. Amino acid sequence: CASRSAGDTQYF.

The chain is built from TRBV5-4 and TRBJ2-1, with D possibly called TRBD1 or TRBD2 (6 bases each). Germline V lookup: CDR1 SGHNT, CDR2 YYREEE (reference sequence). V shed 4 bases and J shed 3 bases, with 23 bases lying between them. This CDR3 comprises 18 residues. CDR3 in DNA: TGTGCCAGCAGCCTGGGGGGTCCCCAGACAGGAAGCTACAATGAGCAGTTCTTC. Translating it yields CASSLGGPQTGSYNEQFF.

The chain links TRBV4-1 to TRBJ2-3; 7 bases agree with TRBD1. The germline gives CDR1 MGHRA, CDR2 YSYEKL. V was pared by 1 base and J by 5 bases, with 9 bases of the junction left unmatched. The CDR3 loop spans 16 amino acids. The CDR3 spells CASSQVLSGGRDTQYF. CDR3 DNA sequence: TGCGCCAGCAGCCAAGTCTTGTCAGGGGGTCGAGATACGCAGTATTTT.

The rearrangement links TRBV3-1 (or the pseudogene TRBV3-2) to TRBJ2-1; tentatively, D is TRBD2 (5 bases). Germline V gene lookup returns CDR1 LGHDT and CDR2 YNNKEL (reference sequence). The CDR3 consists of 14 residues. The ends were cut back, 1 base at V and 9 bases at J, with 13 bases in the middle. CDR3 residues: CASSQAGKPGEQFF. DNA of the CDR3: TGTGCCAGCAGCCAAGCCGGGAAACCCGGTGAGCAGTTCTTC.